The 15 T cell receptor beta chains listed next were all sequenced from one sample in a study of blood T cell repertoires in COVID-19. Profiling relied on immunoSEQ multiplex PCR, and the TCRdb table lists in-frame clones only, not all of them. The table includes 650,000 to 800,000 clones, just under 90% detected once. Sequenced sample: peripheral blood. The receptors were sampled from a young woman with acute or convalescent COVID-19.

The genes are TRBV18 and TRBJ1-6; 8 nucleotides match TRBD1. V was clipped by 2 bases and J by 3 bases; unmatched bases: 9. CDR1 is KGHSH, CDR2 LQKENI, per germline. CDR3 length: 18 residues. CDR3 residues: CASSPIRTGRVYNSPLHF. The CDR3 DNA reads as TGTGCCAGCTCACCAATCAGGACAGGGAGGGTCTATAATTCACCCCTCCACTTT.

CDR3 coding DNA: TGTGCCAGTAGCGCAGCTAGGTACGATGGCTACACCTTC. It codes for CASSAARYDGYTF. V usage is TRBV19 and J usage is TRBJ1-2, with unresolved D. This CDR3 comprises 13 residues. The ends were cut back, 6 bases at V and 6 bases at J, with 14 bases in the middle. In germline, CDR1 is LNHDA, CDR2 SQIVND (reference sequence).

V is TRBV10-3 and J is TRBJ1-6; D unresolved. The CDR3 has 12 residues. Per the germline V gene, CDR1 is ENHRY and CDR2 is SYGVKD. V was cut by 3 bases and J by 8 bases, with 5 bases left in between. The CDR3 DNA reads TGTGCCATCAGTGACGGGGATTCACCCCTCCACTTT. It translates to CAISDGDSPLHF.

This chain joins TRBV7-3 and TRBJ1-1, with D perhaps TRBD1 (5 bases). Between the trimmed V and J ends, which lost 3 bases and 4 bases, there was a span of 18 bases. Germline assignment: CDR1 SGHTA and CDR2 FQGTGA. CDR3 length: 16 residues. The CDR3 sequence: CASSFLGTSQGTEAFF. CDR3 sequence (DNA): TGTGCCAGCAGCTTTCTTGGCACATCCCAGGGCACTGAAGCTTTCTTT.

The CDR3 coding sequence is TGTGCCAGCAGCTCAGGGGGGTTCCTAGCCAAAAACATTCAGTACTTC. Translating it yields CASSSGGFLAKNIQYF. The V and J genes are TRBV7-2 and TRBJ2-4; D is possibly TRBD1 (7 bases). Trimming pared 4 bases from V and 0 bases from J, leaving 13 bases between. Germline CDR1 is SGHTA and CDR2 is FQGNSA. CDR3 length equals 16 residues.

The CDR3 coding sequence is TGTGCCAGCAGCCAGGCGACTAGCTCCTACAATGAGCAGTTCTTC. It specifies CASSQATSSYNEQFF. The J gene is TRBJ2-1, the V gene TRBV3-1 (or the pseudogene TRBV3-2); perhaps TRBD2 as D (6 bases). There are 15 residues in the CDR3. Germline V CDR1 and CDR2: LGHDT, YNNKEL (reference sequence). Trimming removed 3 bases at V and 0 bases at J, with 9 bases between.

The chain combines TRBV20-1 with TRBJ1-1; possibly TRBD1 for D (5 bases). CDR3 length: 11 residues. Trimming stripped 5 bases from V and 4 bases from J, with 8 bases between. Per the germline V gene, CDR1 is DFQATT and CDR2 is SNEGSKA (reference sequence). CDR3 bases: TGCAGTGCTTACAGGAGCACTGAAGCTTTCTTT. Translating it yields CSAYRSTEAFF.

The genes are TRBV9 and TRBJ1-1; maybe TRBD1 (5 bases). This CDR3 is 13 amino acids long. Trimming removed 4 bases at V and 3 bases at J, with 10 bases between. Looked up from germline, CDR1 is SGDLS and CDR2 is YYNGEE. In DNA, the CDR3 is TGTGCCAGCAGCCAGGGCGGCCACACTGAAGCTTTCTTT. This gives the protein CASSQGGHTEAFF.

The CDR3 is CASPLGERGTGELFF. As DNA, the CDR3 is TGTGCCAGCCCCTTAGGAGAGCGGGGCACCGGGGAGCTGTTTTTT. The rearrangement joins TRBV7-2 to TRBJ2-2; TRBD2 aligns across 7 bases. The CDR3 covers 15 residues. CDR1 is SGHTA and CDR2 is FQGNSA in the germline V gene. With V trimmed by 8 bases and J by 4 bases, 10 bases remained unmatched.

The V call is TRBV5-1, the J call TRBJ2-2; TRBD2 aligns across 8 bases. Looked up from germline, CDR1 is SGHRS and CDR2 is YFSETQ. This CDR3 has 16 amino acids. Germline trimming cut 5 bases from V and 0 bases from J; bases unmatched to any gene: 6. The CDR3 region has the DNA TGCGCCAGCAGTCGGGAGGGACCGCCGAACACCGGGGAGCTGTTTTTT. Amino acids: CASSREGPPNTGELFF.

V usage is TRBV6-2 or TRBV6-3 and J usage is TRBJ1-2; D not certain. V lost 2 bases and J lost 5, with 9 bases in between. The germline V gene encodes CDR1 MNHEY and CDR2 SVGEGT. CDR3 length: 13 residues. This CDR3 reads CASSYLDGYGYTF. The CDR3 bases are TGTGCCAGCAGTTACCTCGACGGGTATGGCTACACCTTC.

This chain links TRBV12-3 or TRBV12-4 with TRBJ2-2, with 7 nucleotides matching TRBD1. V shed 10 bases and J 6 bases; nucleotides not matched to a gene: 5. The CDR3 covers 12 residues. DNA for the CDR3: TGTGCCACTACCCAGGGGGCCGGGGAGCTGTTTTTT. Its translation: CATTQGAGELFF.

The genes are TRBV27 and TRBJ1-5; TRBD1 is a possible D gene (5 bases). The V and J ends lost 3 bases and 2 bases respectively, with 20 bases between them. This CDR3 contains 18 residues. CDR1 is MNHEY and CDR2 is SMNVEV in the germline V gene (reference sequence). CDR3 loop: CASSFTPPQGGGNQPQHF. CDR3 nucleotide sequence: TGTGCCAGCAGTTTCACCCCGCCTCAGGGAGGTGGCAATCAGCCCCAGCATTTT.

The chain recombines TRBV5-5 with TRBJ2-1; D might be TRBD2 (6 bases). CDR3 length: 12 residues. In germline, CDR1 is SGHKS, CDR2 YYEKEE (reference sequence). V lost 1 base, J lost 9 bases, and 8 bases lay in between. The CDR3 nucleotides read TGTGCCAGCAGCTTGAGCGGGTTTGAGCAGTTCTTC. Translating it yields CASSLSGFEQFF.

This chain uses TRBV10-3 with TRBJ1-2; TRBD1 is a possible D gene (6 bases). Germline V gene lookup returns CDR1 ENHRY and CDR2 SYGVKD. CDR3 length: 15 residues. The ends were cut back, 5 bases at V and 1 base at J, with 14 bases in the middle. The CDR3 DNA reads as TGTGCCATCAGTCCTGAGGGGGGGGTTAACTATGGCTACACCTTC. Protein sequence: CAISPEGGVNYGYTF.